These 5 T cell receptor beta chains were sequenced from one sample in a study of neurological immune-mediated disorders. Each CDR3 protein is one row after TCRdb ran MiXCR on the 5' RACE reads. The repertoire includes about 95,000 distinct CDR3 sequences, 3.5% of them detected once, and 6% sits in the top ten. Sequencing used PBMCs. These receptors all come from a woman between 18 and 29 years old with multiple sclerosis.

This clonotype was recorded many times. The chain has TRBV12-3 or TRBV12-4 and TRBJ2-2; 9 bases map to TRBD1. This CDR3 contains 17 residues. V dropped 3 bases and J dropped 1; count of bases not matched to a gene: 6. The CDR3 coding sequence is TGTGCCAGCAGTTTTAATTGGGGACAGGGGAACACCGGGGAGCTGTTTTTT. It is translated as CASSFNWGQGNTGELFF.

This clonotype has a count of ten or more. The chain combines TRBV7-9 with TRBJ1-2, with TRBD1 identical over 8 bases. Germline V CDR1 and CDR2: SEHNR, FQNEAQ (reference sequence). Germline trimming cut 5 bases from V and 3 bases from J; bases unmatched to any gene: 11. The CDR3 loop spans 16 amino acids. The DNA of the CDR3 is TGTGCCAGCAGCAATTCCCACAGGGGGTCAGACTATGGCTACACCTTC. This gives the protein CASSNSHRGSDYGYTF.

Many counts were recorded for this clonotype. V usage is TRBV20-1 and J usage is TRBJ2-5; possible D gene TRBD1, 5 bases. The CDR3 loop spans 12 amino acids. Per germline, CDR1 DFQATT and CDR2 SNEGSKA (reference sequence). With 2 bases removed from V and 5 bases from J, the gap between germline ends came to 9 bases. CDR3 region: CSARKGQETQYF. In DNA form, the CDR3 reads TGCAGTGCTAGAAAGGGGCAGGAGACCCAGTACTTC.

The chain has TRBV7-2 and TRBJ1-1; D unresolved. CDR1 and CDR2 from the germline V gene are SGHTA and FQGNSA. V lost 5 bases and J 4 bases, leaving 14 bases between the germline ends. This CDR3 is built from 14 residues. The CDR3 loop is CASSPHTRGTEAFF. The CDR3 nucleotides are TGTGCCAGCAGCCCCCATACCCGGGGCACTGAAGCTTTCTTT.

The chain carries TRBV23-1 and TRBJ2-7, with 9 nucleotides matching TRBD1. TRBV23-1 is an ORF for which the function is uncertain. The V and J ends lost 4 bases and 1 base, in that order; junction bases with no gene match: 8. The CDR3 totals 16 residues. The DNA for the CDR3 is TGCGCCAGCAGTCCAAACCGGGACAGGGCGTCCTACGAGCAGTACTTC. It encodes CASSPNRDRASYEQYF.